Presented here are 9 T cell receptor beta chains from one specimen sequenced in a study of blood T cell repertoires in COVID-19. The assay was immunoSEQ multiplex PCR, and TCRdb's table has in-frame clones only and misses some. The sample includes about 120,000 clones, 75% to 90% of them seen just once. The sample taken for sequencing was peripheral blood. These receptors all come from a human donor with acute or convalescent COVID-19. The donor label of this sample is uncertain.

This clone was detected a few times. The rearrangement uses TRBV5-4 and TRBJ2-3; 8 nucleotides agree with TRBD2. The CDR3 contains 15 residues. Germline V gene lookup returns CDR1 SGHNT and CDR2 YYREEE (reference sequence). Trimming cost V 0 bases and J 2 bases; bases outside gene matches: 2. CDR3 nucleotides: TGTGCCAGCAGCTTGGACGGGGGGGTCACAGATACGCAGTATTTT. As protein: CASSLDGGVTDTQYF.

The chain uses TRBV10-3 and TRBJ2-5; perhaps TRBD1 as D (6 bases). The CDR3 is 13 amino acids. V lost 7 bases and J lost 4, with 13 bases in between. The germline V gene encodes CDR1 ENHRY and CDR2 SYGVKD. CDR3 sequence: CAITNRVGETQYF. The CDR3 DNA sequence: TGTGCCATCACCAACAGGGTAGGAGAGACCCAGTACTTC.

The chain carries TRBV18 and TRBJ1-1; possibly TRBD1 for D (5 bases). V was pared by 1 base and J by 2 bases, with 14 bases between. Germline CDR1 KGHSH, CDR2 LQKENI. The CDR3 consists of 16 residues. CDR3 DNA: TGTGCCAGCTCACCACTGGGACCCGGGACTAACACTGAAGCTTTCTTT. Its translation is CASSPLGPGTNTEAFF. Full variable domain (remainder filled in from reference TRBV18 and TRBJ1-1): NAGVMQNPRHLVRRRGQEARLRCSPMKGHSHVYWYRQLPEEGLKFMVYLQKENIIDESGMPKERFSAEFPKEGPSILRIQQVVRGDSAAYFCASSPLGPGTNTEAFFGQGTRLTVV.

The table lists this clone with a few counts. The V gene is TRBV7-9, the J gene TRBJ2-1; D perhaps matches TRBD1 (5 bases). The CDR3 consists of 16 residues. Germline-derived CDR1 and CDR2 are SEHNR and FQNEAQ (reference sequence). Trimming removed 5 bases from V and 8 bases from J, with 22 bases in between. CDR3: CASSARQSAPTYEQFF. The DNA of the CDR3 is TGTGCCAGCAGCGCCAGACAGTCGGCGCCTACTTATGAGCAGTTCTTC.

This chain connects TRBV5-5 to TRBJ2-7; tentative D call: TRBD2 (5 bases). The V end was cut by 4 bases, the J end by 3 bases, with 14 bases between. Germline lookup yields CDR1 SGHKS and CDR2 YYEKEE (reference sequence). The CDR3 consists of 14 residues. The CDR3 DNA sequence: TGTGCCAGCAGCCCGGGGTATTGGGACTACGAGCAGTACTTC. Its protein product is CASSPGYWDYEQYF.

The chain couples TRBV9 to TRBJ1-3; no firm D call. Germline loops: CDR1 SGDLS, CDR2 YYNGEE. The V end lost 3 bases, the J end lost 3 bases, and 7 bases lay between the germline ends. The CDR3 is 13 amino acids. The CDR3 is CASSERGGNTIYF. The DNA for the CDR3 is TGTGCCAGCAGCGAGAGAGGTGGAAACACCATATATTTT.

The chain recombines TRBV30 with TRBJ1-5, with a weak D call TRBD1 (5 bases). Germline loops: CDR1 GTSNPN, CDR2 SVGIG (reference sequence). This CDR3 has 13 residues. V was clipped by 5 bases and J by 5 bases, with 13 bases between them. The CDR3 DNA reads TGTGCCTGGTCGACAGCTCCTTATCAGCCCCAGCATTTT. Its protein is CAWSTAPYQPQHF.

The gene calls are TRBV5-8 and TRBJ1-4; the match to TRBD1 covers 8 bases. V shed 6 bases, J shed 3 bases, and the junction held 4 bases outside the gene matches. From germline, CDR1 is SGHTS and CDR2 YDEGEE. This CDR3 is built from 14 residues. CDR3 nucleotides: TGTGCCAGCACCGACAGGGGCCCTAATGAAAAACTGTTTTTT. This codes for CASTDRGPNEKLFF.

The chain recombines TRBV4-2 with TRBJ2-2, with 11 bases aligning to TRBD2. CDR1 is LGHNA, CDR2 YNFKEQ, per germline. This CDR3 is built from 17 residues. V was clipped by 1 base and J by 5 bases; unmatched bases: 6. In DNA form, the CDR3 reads TGTGCCAGCAGCCAAGGGGTAGCGGGAGGGATTACCGGGGAGCTGTTTTTT. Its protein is CASSQGVAGGITGELFF.